Each of the 22 T cell receptor beta chains below was sequenced from the same sample in a study of shared clonotypes between healthy human individuals (dated by TCRdb to the early 2020s). Library preparation was by the immunoSEQ multiplex PCR assay. Not all clones reach the TCRdb copy of this immuneACCESS table, which keeps in-frame sequences only. Checked studies attribute under half of the gap to unresolved V genes and leave the rest unexplained. Across this sample there are about 1.1 million clones, with approximately 80% seen only once. The ten largest make up more than 0.85% of the sample. Sequences were obtained from memory CD4+ T cells from PBMCs. In light of the paper, this sample's cell subset or site label describes: CD45RA-negative fraction. Receptors were obtained from a man younger than 35 in good health. Some clones in this sample may be carry-over from other donors' samples.

V gene TRBV7-6 combines with J gene TRBJ1-2; the match to TRBD1 covers 8 bases. The CDR3 has 13 residues. J lost 9 bases, V lost 4 bases, and 7 bases had no gene match. CDR1 is SGHVS, CDR2 FNYEAQ, per germline. DNA of the CDR3: TGTGCCAGCAGCTACGACAGGGGAAGAAGCTACACCTTC. It yields the protein CASSYDRGRSYTF.

The CDR3 is CASSQYSSGNTIYF. The CDR3 nucleotides are TGTGCCAGTAGCCAATATAGCTCTGGAAACACCATATATTTT. The V gene is TRBV19, the J gene TRBJ1-3, with D uncertain. This CDR3 is built from 14 residues. In germline, CDR1 is LNHDA, CDR2 SQIVND (reference sequence). With 6 bases removed from V and 0 bases from J, the gap between germline ends came to 9 bases.

This clone came up a few times. This sequence joins TRBV4-1 and TRBJ2-2, with TRBD2 matching 9 bases. The CDR3 runs 17 residues. Per germline, CDR1 MGHRA and CDR2 YSYEKL. V lost 1 base to trimming and J lost 7 bases; unmatched junction nucleotides: 10. CDR3 protein: CASSQGGGGRVDGELFF. The CDR3 coding sequence is TGCGCCAGCAGCCAAGGCGGCGGCGGGAGGGTTGACGGGGAGCTGTTTTTT.

This clone was seen just once. The chain carries TRBV6-1 and TRBJ2-6, with unresolved D. Per the germline V gene, CDR1 is MNHNS and CDR2 is SASEGT. The CDR3 extends over 16 amino acids. The germline V and J ends were trimmed by 4 bases and 0 bases, with 10 bases remaining between them. The CDR3 bases are TGTGCCAGCAGTGGTCCCCGAAGCTCTGGGGCCAACGTCCTGACTTTC. Encoded protein: CASSGPRSSGANVLTF.

The rearrangement joins TRBV25-1 to TRBJ2-7, with 11 bases lining up with TRBD2. The CDR3 covers 13 residues. CDR1 is MGHDK, CDR2 SYGVNS, per germline. With 7 bases clipped from V and 6 bases from J, the junction kept 5 bases outside the gene matches. CDR3 in DNA: TGTGCCAGCAAGCCTAGCGGGGGGTTCGAGCAGTACTTC. It codes for CASKPSGGFEQYF.

Details on this clone: The same CDR3 arises from other DNA sequences in this sample as well. The V call is TRBV18, the J call TRBJ2-7; D is perhaps TRBD2 (6 bases). Germline values: CDR1 KGHSH, CDR2 LQKENI. The CDR3 is 13 residues long. V was shortened by 3 bases and J by 2 bases, with 8 bases between the two germline ends. This CDR3 is CASSPGLTYEQYF. The DNA for the CDR3 is TGTGCCAGCTCACCGGGACTTACCTACGAGCAGTACTTC. Variable domain in full (rest from reference TRBV18 and TRBJ2-7): NAGVMQNPRHLVRRRGQEARLRCSPMKGHSHVYWYRQLPEEGLKFMVYLQKENIIDESGMPKERFSAEFPKEGPSILRIQQVVRGDSAAYFCASSPGLTYEQYFGPGTRLTVT.

The chain is built from TRBV29-1 and TRBJ2-1; 13 bases match TRBD2. CDR1 SQVTM and CDR2 ANQGSEA come from the germline V gene. V was pared by 4 bases and J by 7 bases, with 4 bases of the junction left unmatched. CDR3 size: 14 residues. CDR3 loop: CSVAGLAGVNEQFF. In nucleotides, the CDR3 is TGCAGCGTTGCTGGACTAGCGGGGGTTAATGAGCAGTTCTTC.

A single count supports this clone. The chain carries TRBV28 and TRBJ2-2, with no clear D. Germline V CDR1 and CDR2: MDHEN, SYDVKM. This CDR3 is 14 amino acids long. Trimming stripped 1 base from V and 1 base from J, with 4 bases between. The CDR3 nucleotides are TGTGCCAGCAGTTTATCGAGGAACACCGGGGAGCTGTTTTTT. As protein: CASSLSRNTGELFF.

The chain has TRBV27 and TRBJ2-2, with 15 nucleotides matching TRBD2. V lost 3 bases, J lost 6 bases, and 8 bases stayed unmatched. The V gene's germline CDR1 is MNHEY and CDR2 SMNVEV (reference sequence). The CDR3 is 18 residues long. The CDR3 nucleotides are TGTGCCAGCAGTTTCGGGACTAGCGGGAGGTATCCCTCCGGGGAGCTGTTTTTT. Its protein product is CASSFGTSGRYPSGELFF.

The chain combines TRBV5-4 with TRBJ2-2; no reliable D call. CDR3 length equals 14 residues. CDR1 SGHNT and CDR2 YYREEE come from the germline V gene (reference sequence). V gave up 0 bases and J gave up 7 bases, with 10 bases separating them. CDR3 sequence: CASSLGGGGGELFF. In nucleotides, the CDR3 is TGTGCCAGCAGCTTGGGTGGCGGTGGCGGGGAGCTGTTTTTT.

On this clone itself: This sample includes further DNA sequences coding for the same CDR3. The gene calls are TRBV28 and TRBJ2-1; D is undetermined. The CDR3 spans 12 residues. The V end was cut by 4 bases, the J end by 5 bases, with 6 bases between. CDR1 and CDR2 from the germline V gene are MDHEN and SYDVKM. The CDR3 DNA reads as TGTGCCAGCAGTTCGCCGAACAATGAGCAGTTCTTC. Translating gives CASSSPNNEQFF.

V and J are TRBV6-1 and TRBJ2-1, with 9 bases aligning to TRBD1. This CDR3 has 16 residues. The germline CDR1 and CDR2 sequences are MNHNS and SASEGT. After removal of 6 bases from V and 6 bases from J, the junction contained 12 bases not matched to a gene. This CDR3 reads CASSEMGQGWGNEQFF. The CDR3 DNA is TGTGCCAGCAGCGAAATGGGACAGGGATGGGGCAATGAGCAGTTCTTC.

The chain carries TRBV4-3 and TRBJ2-1; D possibly corresponds to TRBD1 (5 bases). Trimming stripped 1 base from V and 8 bases from J, with 24 bases between. The CDR3 totals 18 residues. Per the germline V gene, CDR1 is LGHNA and CDR2 is YSLEER. The CDR3 reads CASSQVAGQRGSYYEQFF. CDR3 bases: TGCGCCAGCAGCCAAGTGGCAGGGCAAAGGGGATCGTACTATGAGCAGTTCTTC.

V usage is TRBV5-6 and J usage is TRBJ2-7, with a possible D match to TRBD1 (6 bases). The CDR3 has 15 residues. The germline V gene has CDR1 SGHDT and CDR2 YYEEEE. Trimming left V 0 bases short and J 6 bases short, with 16 bases between. This chain's CDR3 is CASSLGYRAVSEQYF. CDR3 in DNA: TGTGCCAGCAGCTTGGGGTACAGGGCAGTAAGCGAGCAGTACTTC.

CDR3 bases: TGTGCCAGCTCATCCCTATCCTACGAGCAGTACTTC. Its protein product is CASSSLSYEQYF. The genes are TRBV18 and TRBJ2-5, with D unresolved. The J call may be mistaken, given a closer DNA end match to TRBJ2-7. The CDR3 is 12 amino acids. Per the germline V gene, CDR1 is KGHSH and CDR2 is LQKENI.

V gene TRBV6-1 combines with J gene TRBJ2-1; D is unclear. V shed 5 bases and J shed 6 bases, with 8 bases lying between them. The CDR3 consists of 12 residues. Germline V gene data show CDR1 as MNHNS and CDR2 as SASEGT. The CDR3: CASSRTPNEQFF. The CDR3 nucleotides are TGTGCCAGCAGTCGGACCCCCAATGAGCAGTTCTTC.

The chain links TRBV25-1 to TRBJ1-2, with a possible D match to TRBD1 (6 bases). The CDR3 runs to 15 residues. The germline CDR1 and CDR2 sequences are MGHDK and SYGVNS. Trimming shortened V by 8 bases and J by 0 bases, and 16 bases separated the two germline ends. The CDR3 DNA reads TGTGCCAGCCGTTCAGGACAGTCTTCTAACTATGGCTACACCTTC. It is translated as CASRSGQSSNYGYTF.

The V and J genes are TRBV10-2 and TRBJ2-7; 8 bases are shared with TRBD1. In germline, CDR1 is WSHSY, CDR2 SAAADI. The trim removed 7 bases at V and 2 bases at J, leaving 4 bases unmatched. CDR3 length: 13 amino acids. CDR3 loop: CASKGQAPYEQYF. The CDR3 DNA reads as TGCGCCAGCAAGGGACAGGCTCCCTACGAGCAGTACTTC.

This clone was seen many times. This rearrangement joins TRBV28 to TRBJ1-1; 8 bases are a match to TRBD1. The V gene end was trimmed by 1 base and the J gene end by 4 bases; junction bases not matched to a gene: 2. The CDR3 totals 14 residues. CDR1 is MDHEN, CDR2 SYDVKM, per germline. This CDR3 is CASSLSTGGTEAFF. The CDR3, as DNA: TGTGCCAGCAGTTTATCCACAGGGGGCACTGAAGCTTTCTTT.

The chain carries TRBV2 and TRBJ2-1, with TRBD1 matching over 7 bases. The CDR3 consists of 15 residues. The V gene end was trimmed by 3 bases and the J gene end by 0 bases; junction bases not matched to a gene: 2. Germline values: CDR1 SNHLY, CDR2 FYNNEI. The DNA of the CDR3 is TGTGCCAGCAGTGAGGACAGGAGCTCCTACAATGAGCAGTTCTTC. Translated: CASSEDRSSYNEQFF.

This clone was counted a single time. The chain recombines TRBV9 with TRBJ1-3, with D perhaps matching TRBD1 (6 bases). Looked up from germline, CDR1 is SGDLS and CDR2 is YYNGEE. The CDR3 has 14 amino acids. V lost 5 bases and J lost 7, with 16 bases in between. CDR3 DNA sequence: TGTGCCAGCAGGGGAGGGGGTTCGGGCAACACCATATATTTT. Encoded protein: CASRGGGSGNTIYF.

The J gene is TRBJ2-4, the V gene TRBV28; possibly TRBD2 for D (6 bases). Trimming cost V 8 bases and J 7 bases, with 21 bases left between them. Germline CDR1 and CDR2: MDHEN and SYDVKM. The CDR3 covers 15 residues. CDR3 region: CASGLPGIGRNIQYF. CDR3 bases: TGTGCCAGCGGGTTACCTGGGATTGGGAGGAACATTCAGTACTTC.